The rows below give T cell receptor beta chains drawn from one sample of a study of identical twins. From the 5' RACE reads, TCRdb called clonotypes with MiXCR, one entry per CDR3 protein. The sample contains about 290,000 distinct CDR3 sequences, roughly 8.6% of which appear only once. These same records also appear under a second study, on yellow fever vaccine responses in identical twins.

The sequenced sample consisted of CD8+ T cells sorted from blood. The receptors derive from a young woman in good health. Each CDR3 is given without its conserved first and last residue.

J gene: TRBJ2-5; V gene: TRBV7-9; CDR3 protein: ASSLPGQGGKTQY
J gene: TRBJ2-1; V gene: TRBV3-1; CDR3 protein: ASSPTRGRGFGEQF
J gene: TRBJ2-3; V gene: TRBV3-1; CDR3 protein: ASSQKPGITDTQY
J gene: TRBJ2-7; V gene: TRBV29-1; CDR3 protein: SVEDKGQGISEQY
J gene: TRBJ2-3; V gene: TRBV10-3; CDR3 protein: AINDGAGTDTQY
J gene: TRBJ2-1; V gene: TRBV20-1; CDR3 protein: SARVVNEQF
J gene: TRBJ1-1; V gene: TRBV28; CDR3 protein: ASRNVRSAVNTEAF
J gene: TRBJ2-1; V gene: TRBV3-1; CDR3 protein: ASSQDPGLVSYNEQF
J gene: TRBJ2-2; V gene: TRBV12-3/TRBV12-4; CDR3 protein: ASSLLGHPANTGELF
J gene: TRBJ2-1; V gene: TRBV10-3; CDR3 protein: AISDPEAPAPNEQF
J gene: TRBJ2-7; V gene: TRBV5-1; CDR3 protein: ASSPGQGEIGEQY
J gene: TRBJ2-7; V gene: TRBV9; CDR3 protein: ASSVGFSGGFYEQY
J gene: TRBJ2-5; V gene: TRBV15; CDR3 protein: ATSRVPALPVETQY
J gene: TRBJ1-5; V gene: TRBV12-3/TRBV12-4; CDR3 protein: ASSWSGGQPQH
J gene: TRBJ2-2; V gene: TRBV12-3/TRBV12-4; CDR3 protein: ASSSTPPLARYTGELF
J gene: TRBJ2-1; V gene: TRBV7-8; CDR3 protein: ASSLELASEQF
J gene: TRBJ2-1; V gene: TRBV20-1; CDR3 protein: SAPRLADWDNEQF
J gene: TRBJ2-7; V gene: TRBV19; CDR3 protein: ASRGTESSYEQY
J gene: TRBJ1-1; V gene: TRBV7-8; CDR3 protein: ASTLPTSEAF
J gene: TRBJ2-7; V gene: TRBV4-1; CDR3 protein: ASSQVKGTTYEQY
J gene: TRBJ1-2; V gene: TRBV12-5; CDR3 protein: ASGQGQYYGYT
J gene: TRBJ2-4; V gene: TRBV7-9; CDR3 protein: ASSGAGLNIQY
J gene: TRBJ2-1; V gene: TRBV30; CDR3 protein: AWTSQGYNEQF
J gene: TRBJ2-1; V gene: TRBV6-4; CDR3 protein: ASSEAGLSEQF
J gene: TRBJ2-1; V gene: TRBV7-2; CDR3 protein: ASSLSGGSAYNEQF
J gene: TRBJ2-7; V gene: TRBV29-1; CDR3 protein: SVWDRGYEQY
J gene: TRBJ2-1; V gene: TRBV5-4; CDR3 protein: ASSLRSASGRSYEQF
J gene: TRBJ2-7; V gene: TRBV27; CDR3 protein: ASSTTGVYEQY
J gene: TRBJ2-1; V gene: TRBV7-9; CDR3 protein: ASIDEVSYNEQF
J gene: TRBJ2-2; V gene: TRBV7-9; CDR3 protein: ASSFRDGTGELF
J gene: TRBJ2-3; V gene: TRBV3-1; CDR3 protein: ASSQDITDTDTQY